The clone carrying this T cell receptor (beta chain) was observed once. These data come from a study of control samples from healthy donors and cancer patients. Profiling relied on immunoSEQ multiplex PCR, and the TCRdb table lists in-frame clones only, not all of them. This sample has 150,000 to 200,000 clones, with around 91% found just once. The V gene end was trimmed by 6 bases and the J gene end by 0 bases; junction bases not matched to a gene: 4. This CDR3 contains 14 residues. Germline-derived CDR1 and CDR2 are MNHNY and SVGAGI (reference sequence). This receptor was identified in a woman in her twenties or thirties in good health. The chain joins TRBV6-6 to TRBJ1-2; TRBD1 matches 7 bases. Sequencing was carried out using blood. CDR3 nucleotides: TGTGCCAGCAGACAGGGGCCGCCTAACTATGGCTACACCTTC. Translated: CASRQGPPNYGYTF.